This entry lists 6 T cell receptor beta chains sequenced from one sample in a study of CXCR3-negative and CXCR3-positive naive CD8 T cells. Carrying UMI labels, the TRB cDNA libraries were prepared through 5' RACE. TCRdb re-called the 5' RACE reads; one entry per CDR3 protein, DNA not given. The table gives tens of thousands of distinct CDR3 sequences; the top ten clones make up approximately 1.1% of it. Sample: naive CXCR3- CD8+ T cells from blood. Subset given: CD45RO-CCR7+CD27+CD95- naive CD8+ T cells lacking CXCR3 (TNR3-). All receptors derive from a human donor in good health. Some clones in this sample may be carry-over from other donors' samples.

The chain joins TRBV29-1 to TRBJ2-7; TCRdb calls TRBD1, which cannot be checked without DNA. CDR1 is SQVTM, CDR2 ANQGSEA, per germline. This CDR3 is 13 amino acids long. The chain's CDR3 is CSVDGGGSYEQYF.

The chain links TRBV29-1 to TRBJ2-1; there is no DNA to check the TCRdb D call of TRBD1. The CDR3 contains 14 residues. The germline CDR1 and CDR2 sequences are SQVTM and ANQGSEA. The CDR3 sequence: CSFLEGEMDNEQFF.

The rearrangement uses TRBV4-3 and TRBJ1-5. This CDR3 contains 15 residues. The germline V gene encodes CDR1 LGHNA and CDR2 YSLEER. The CDR3 loop reads CASSQDNSLEQPQHF.

The chain recombines TRBV21-1 with TRBJ2-2; the D gene TCRdb calls, TRBD1, cannot be checked with no DNA. TRBV21-1 constitutes a pseudogene. CDR3 length: 15 residues. CDR3 in amino acids: CASSQGQVNTGELFF.

This rearrangement joins TRBV25-1 to TRBJ1-1. This CDR3 comprises 12 residues. Germline V gene sequence: CDR1 MGHDK, CDR2 SYGVNS. The CDR3 sequence: CASSEWGTEAFF.

J is TRBJ2-5 and V is TRBV5-1; as DNA is missing, the TRBD1 call by TCRdb cannot be tested. This CDR3 spans 15 amino acids. In germline, CDR1 is SGHRS, CDR2 YFSETQ. CDR3 loop: CASSWEAGVEETQYF.